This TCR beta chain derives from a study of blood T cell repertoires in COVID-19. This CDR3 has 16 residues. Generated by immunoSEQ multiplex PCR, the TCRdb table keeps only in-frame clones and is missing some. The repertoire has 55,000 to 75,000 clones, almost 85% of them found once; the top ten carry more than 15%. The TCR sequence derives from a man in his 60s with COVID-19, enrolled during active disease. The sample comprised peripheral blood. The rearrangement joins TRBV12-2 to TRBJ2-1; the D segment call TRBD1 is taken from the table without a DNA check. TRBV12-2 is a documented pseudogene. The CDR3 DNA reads TGTGCAAGTCGCTTGTTAGACAGGGGGAAAATAGATGAGCAGTTCTTC. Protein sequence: CASRLLDRGKIDEQFF.